This entry lists 18 T cell receptor beta chains sequenced from one sample in a study of a mutant IDH1 vaccine in newly diagnosed glioma. Time point denoted: week 5, during vaccination. Doses of 300 ug of mutant IDH1 20-mer peptide were given with topical imiquimod. The antigens these receptors bind are not known. Generated by immunoSEQ multiplex PCR, the TCRdb table keeps only in-frame clones and is missing some. The sample has roughly 30,000 clones; about nine tenths are singletons. Material: peripheral blood mononuclear cells (PBMCs), obtained from a glioma patient whose treatment included an IDH1 peptide vaccine. The receptors were gathered from a woman aged 40 to 50 with glioma. Some clones in this sample may be carry-over from other donors' samples.

This rearrangement joins TRBV9 to TRBJ1-5; maybe TRBD1 (5 bases). Germline CDR1 SGDLS, CDR2 YYNGEE. V was shortened by 2 bases and J by 0 bases, with 6 bases between the two germline ends. This CDR3 region has 14 residues. CDR3 bases: TGTGCCAGCAGCGTGACAGATAGCAATCAGCCCCAGCATTTT. Its translation: CASSVTDSNQPQHF.

CDR3 nucleotide sequence: TGTGCCAGCAGCCGAGGGACAGGGGCAGATACGCAGTATTTT. Its protein is CASSRGTGADTQYF. The chain employs TRBV9 and TRBJ2-3; TRBD1 agrees at 10 bases. Germline values: CDR1 SGDLS, CDR2 YYNGEE. V lost 4 bases to trimming and J lost 4 bases; unmatched junction nucleotides: 3. CDR3 length: 14 amino acids.

The rearrangement joins TRBV11-1 to TRBJ2-3, with a possible D match to TRBD2 (5 bases). The CDR3 is 15 amino acids. Germline V gene lookup returns CDR1 SGHAT and CDR2 FQDESV (reference sequence). Trimming shortened V by 2 bases and J by 6 bases, and 15 bases separated the two germline ends. The CDR3 DNA sequence: TGTGCCAGCAGCTTATTTTATCAGCGCGGGGATACGCAGTATTTT. As protein: CASSLFYQRGDTQYF.

The chain is built from TRBV19 and TRBJ1-5; tentatively, D is TRBD1 (5 bases). The germline V and J ends were trimmed by 5 bases and 2 bases, with 13 bases remaining between them. This CDR3 contains 15 residues. Germline V gives CDR1 LNHDA, CDR2 SQIVND (reference sequence). The CDR3 nucleotides read TGTGCCAGTAGTGAGTTCCCGGGACGCAATCAGCCCCAGCATTTT. This codes for CASSEFPGRNQPQHF.

V gene TRBV4-2 combines with J gene TRBJ2-5; unclear D gene. This CDR3 is 14 amino acids long. The V end was cut by 1 base, the J end by 2 bases, with 8 bases between. Germline values: CDR1 LGHNA, CDR2 YNFKEQ. CDR3 sequence: CASSQAPGQETQYF. CDR3 sequence (DNA): TGTGCCAGCAGCCAAGCTCCCGGGCAAGAGACCCAGTACTTC.

As DNA, the CDR3 is TGTGCCAGCTCACCCTTGGACGGAGACTCTGGAAACACCATATATTTT. Amino acid sequence: CASSPLDGDSGNTIYF. The chain combines TRBV18 with TRBJ1-3; D unclear. Germline V gives CDR1 KGHSH, CDR2 LQKENI. The V and J ends lost 3 bases and 0 bases respectively, with 12 bases between them. The CDR3 is 16 amino acids.

The chain recombines TRBV14 with TRBJ2-5, with D unclear. Germline V gene data show CDR1 as SGHDN and CDR2 as FVKESK. V dropped 1 base and J dropped 5 bases, with 20 bases sitting between them. The CDR3 is made up of 17 amino acids. The chain's CDR3 is CASSQGATNLRWETQYF. The CDR3 region has the DNA TGTGCCAGCAGCCAAGGTGCGACAAACCTAAGGTGGGAGACCCAGTACTTC. Together with reference TRBV14 and TRBJ2-5, the CDR3 gives the full variable domain: EAGVTQFPSHSVIEKGQTVTLRCDPISGHDNLYWYRRVMGKEIKFLLHFVKESKQDESGMPNNRFLAERTGGTYSTLKVQPAELEDSGVYFCASSQGATNLRWETQYFGPGTRLLVL.

The V call is TRBV19, the J call TRBJ2-5; D not resolved. CDR1 LNHDA and CDR2 SQIVND come from the germline V gene (reference sequence). The germline V and J ends were trimmed by 6 bases and 2 bases, with 19 bases remaining between them. The CDR3 sequence is 16 residues long. This CDR3 reads CASSNHFGQDQETQYF. For the CDR3, the DNA is TGTGCCAGTAGCAACCACTTCGGGCAGGATCAAGAGACCCAGTACTTC.

The V call is TRBV19, the J call TRBJ1-1, with D possibly TRBD1 on 5 matching bases. CDR3 length: 12 residues. Germline CDR1 LNHDA, CDR2 SQIVND (reference sequence). The ends were cut back, 8 bases at V and 6 bases at J, with 13 bases in the middle. The chain's CDR3 is CASLTGPAEAFF. The CDR3 region has the DNA TGTGCCAGTCTAACAGGACCCGCTGAAGCTTTCTTT.

The rearrangement uses TRBV7-3 and TRBJ2-1; possible D gene TRBD1, 6 bases. V dropped 4 bases and J dropped 0 bases, with 16 bases sitting between them. Per the germline V gene, CDR1 is SGHTA and CDR2 is FQGTGA. The CDR3 spans 17 residues. The CDR3 region has the DNA TGTGCCAGCAGCTCTGCCTCGGGACACTACTCCTACAATGAGCAGTTCTTC. It encodes CASSSASGHYSYNEQFF.

As regards this clone: At one boundary the junction diverges from the germline segment, which might be a read error. This chain links TRBV7-7 with TRBJ2-3; weak D call: TRBD2 (7 bases). CDR1 is SSHAT, CDR2 FNYEAQ, per germline (reference sequence). The CDR3 covers 14 residues. The CDR3 reads CASSLGGAADTQYF. The CDR3 nucleotides are TGTGCTAGCAGCTTGGGGGGGGCGGCAGATACGCAGTATTTT.

The rearrangement uses TRBV28 and TRBJ1-2; D perhaps matches TRBD1 (6 bases). There are 15 residues in the CDR3. Germline V gene data show CDR1 as MDHEN and CDR2 as SYDVKM. Trimming shortened V by 6 bases and J by 3 bases, and 17 bases separated the two germline ends. CDR3 coding DNA: TGTGCCAGCAGCCGGAGGGGGGAGAGAGACTATGGCTACACCTTC. Translating gives CASSRRGERDYGYTF.

The J gene is TRBJ2-3, the V gene TRBV5-1; TRBD2 matches 12 bases. The CDR3 consists of 16 residues. Per the germline V gene, CDR1 is SGHRS and CDR2 is YFSETQ. V shed 1 base, J shed 4 bases, and the junction held 4 bases outside the gene matches. CDR3 nucleotides: TGCGCCAGCAGCTTGATGACTAGCGGGAGACCAGATACGCAGTATTTT. This codes for CASSLMTSGRPDTQYF.

The gene calls are TRBV28 and TRBJ1-5; no reliable D call. The ends were cut back, 6 bases at V and 0 bases at J, with 18 bases in the middle. Germline assignment: CDR1 MDHEN and CDR2 SYDVKM. CDR3 size: 17 residues. CDR3 sequence reads: CASRTVLRGNSNQPQHF. In DNA, the CDR3 is TGTGCCAGCAGGACGGTTCTGCGGGGAAATAGCAATCAGCCCCAGCATTTT.

This chain connects TRBV11-3 to TRBJ2-1; 14 nucleotides agree with TRBD2. This CDR3 has 17 amino acids. The germline CDR1 and CDR2 sequences are SGHNT and YENEEA. After removal of 5 bases from V and 6 bases from J, the junction contained 9 bases not matched to a gene. The CDR3 protein is CASSPSSTSGRGNEQFF. The CDR3 DNA is TGTGCCAGCAGCCCCTCCTCGACTAGCGGGAGGGGCAATGAGCAGTTCTTC.

The V gene is TRBV13, the J gene TRBJ1-2; the D gene is possibly TRBD1 (5 bases). Deletions cut 1 base from V and 5 bases from J, with 11 bases between. Per germline, CDR1 PRHDT and CDR2 FYEKMQ (reference sequence). The CDR3 is 14 amino acids. CDR3 in DNA: TGTGCCAGCAGCTTAGAAGGCAGGGCGTATGGCTACACCTTC. This codes for CASSLEGRAYGYTF.

The CDR3 loop reads CASSVGSRLMNTEAFF. CDR3 nucleotides: TGTGCCAGCAGCGTAGGAAGCAGGTTGATGAACACTGAAGCTTTCTTT. The gene calls are TRBV9 and TRBJ1-1, with unresolved D. Trimming pared 0 bases from V and 0 bases from J, leaving 12 bases between. This CDR3 region has 16 residues. Germline V gene sequence: CDR1 SGDLS, CDR2 YYNGEE. The full variable domain, rest sourced from reference TRBV9 and TRBJ1-1, is DSGVTQTPKHLITATGQRVTLRCSPRSGDLSVYWYQQSLDQGLQFLIQYYNGEERAKGNILERFSAQQFPDLHSELNLSSLELGDSALYFCASSVGSRLMNTEAFFGQGTRLTVV.

The chain recombines TRBV6-1 with TRBJ1-4; 8 nucleotides agree with TRBD1. The V and J ends lost 1 base and 7 bases, in that order; junction bases with no gene match: 8. The CDR3 totals 16 residues. Germline-derived CDR1 and CDR2 are MNHNS and SASEGT. The CDR3 bases are TGTGCCAGCAGTGAAGGCATTGGCACAGGGGGTGAAAAACTGTTTTTT. This translates into CASSEGIGTGGEKLFF.